This T cell receptor beta chain was recorded in a study of blood T cells in healthy people across ages. It was with a sample-barcoded 5' primer and a J-beta primer mix that a second PCR of roughly 7 to 12 cycles was run. TCRdb independently ran MiXCR on the 5' RACE reads; one entry per CDR3 protein. The profile shows approximately 800,000 distinct CDR3 sequences, just under 25% of them singletons. A further study also used this sample, focusing on T cells of mothers and their children.

The sample taken for sequencing was blood. The origin of this receptor is a boy aged 10-17 years in good health.

The DNA of the CDR3 is TGCGCCAGCAGCCAACAGGGACAGGGAGTCCCTGGGGCCAACGTCCTGACTTTC. This gives the protein CASSQQGQGVPGANVLTF. The chain is built from TRBV4-1 and TRBJ2-6; TRBD1 matches at 9 bases. J was trimmed by 2 bases and V by 2 bases; bases with no gene match: 7. CDR3 length equals 18 residues. Per germline, CDR1 MGHRA and CDR2 YSYEKL.